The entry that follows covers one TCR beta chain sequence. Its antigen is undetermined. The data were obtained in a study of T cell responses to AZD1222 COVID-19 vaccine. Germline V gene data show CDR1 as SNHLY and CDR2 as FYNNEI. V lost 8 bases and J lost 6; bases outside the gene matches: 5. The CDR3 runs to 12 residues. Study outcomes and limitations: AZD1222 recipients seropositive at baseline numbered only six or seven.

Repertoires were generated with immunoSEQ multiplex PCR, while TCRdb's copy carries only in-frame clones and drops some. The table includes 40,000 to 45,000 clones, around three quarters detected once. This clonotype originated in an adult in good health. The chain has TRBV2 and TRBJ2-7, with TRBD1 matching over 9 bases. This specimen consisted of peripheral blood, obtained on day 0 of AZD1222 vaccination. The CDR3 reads CASARDRAEQYF. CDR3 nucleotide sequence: TGTGCCAGCGCCCGGGACAGGGCCGAGCAGTACTTC. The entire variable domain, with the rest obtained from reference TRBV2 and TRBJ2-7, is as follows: EPEVTQTPSHQVTQMGQEVILRCVPISNHLYFYWYRQILGQKVEFLVSFYNNEISEKSEIFDDQFSVERPDGSNFTLKIRSTKLEDSAMYFCASARDRAEQYFGPGTRLTVT.